These 25 T cell receptor beta chains share one sample of origin, sequenced in a study of breast tumors, draining lymph nodes, adjacent tissues. Samples came from axillary lymph nodes draining the breast cancer. TCRdb re-called the multiplex PCR reads with MiXCR, one entry per CDR3 protein. The data show around 170,000 distinct CDR3 sequences, with approximately 30% seen just once and around 4.5% held by the top ten. The sequencing input was axillary lymph node tissue. The receptors were gathered from a female donor with breast cancer. Some clones in this sample may be carry-over from other donors' samples.

This clonotype was recorded at least ten times. CDR3 nucleotides: TGTGCCAGCAGTTACGGGGTAAACACCGGGGAGCTGTTTTTT. This translates into CASSYGVNTGELFF. The chain has TRBV6-5 and TRBJ2-2; no clear D gene. The germline V gene has CDR1 MNHEY and CDR2 SVGAGI. CDR3 length equals 14 residues. Trimming removed 2 bases at V and 2 bases at J, with 6 bases between.

A remark on this clonotype: No conserved phenylalanine or tryptophan is present at the end of the CDR3, so a read error is the likely explanation. Because the CDR3's place on the DNA is in doubt, the DNA is left out and the CDR3 is given as listed by TCRdb. J is TRBJ2-6 and V is TRBV7-2. Germline V lookup: CDR1 SGHTA, CDR2 FQGNSA. The length of the CDR3 is 10 amino acids, counting both ends. This CDR3 is CASSRTPQTS.

This clonotype showed up many times. The chain has TRBV6-2 or TRBV6-3 and TRBJ2-2; D ambiguous. Germline V gives CDR1 MNHEY, CDR2 SVGEGT. Trimming removed 2 bases at V and 17 bases at J, with 15 bases between. The CDR3 contains 12 residues. The CDR3, as DNA: TGTGCCAGCAGTTACGCAGCTTCCAGGCCCTTTTTT. Translation gives CASSYAASRPFF.

The V gene is TRBV5-1, the J gene TRBJ2-2, with TRBD1 matching 7 bases. The J call may be in error: the DNA end matches TRBJ1-1 better. CDR1 is SGHRS and CDR2 is YFSETQ in the germline V gene. The CDR3 consists of 17 residues. The DNA for the CDR3 is TGCGCCAGCAGCTCACGAACAGGGGAGAGATTGTACACTGAAGCTTTCTTT. Translated, it gives CASSSRTGERLYTEAFF.

This clonotype has ten or more counts. This chain joins TRBV11-3 and TRBJ2-7; the D is unclear. Between the trimmed V and J ends, which lost 1 base and 2 bases, there was a span of 9 bases. Germline V gene lookup returns CDR1 SGHNT and CDR2 YENEEA. The CDR3 consists of 14 residues. The CDR3 sequence: CASSLVGGPYEQYF. The CDR3 DNA follows: TGTGCCAGCAGCTTAGTGGGTGGTCCCTACGAGCAGTACTTC.

Many counts were recorded for this clonotype. This chain joins TRBV7-3 and TRBJ2-1, with TRBD2 matching 9 bases. Germline lookup yields CDR1 SGHTA and CDR2 FQGTGA. Trimming cost V 5 bases and J 4 bases; bases outside gene matches: 12. CDR3 length: 17 amino acids. The CDR3 bases are TGTGCCAGCAGCCGCGGCGGGAGGGCCAATTCTTACAATGAGCAGTTCTTC. Amino acid sequence: CASSRGGRANSYNEQFF.

V and J are TRBV20-1 and TRBJ1-5, with D possibly being TRBD1 (5 bases). This CDR3 has 13 amino acids. Trimming removed 4 bases at V and 14 bases at J, with 21 bases between. Germline V lookup: CDR1 DFQATT, CDR2 SNEGSKA (reference sequence). The CDR3 loop is CSAILAGPTYEHF. CDR3 nucleotides: TGCAGTGCTATCCTCGCGGGACCCACCTACGAGCATTTT.

This chain connects TRBV13 to TRBJ1-6, with D possibly TRBD1 on 6 matching bases. CDR3 length: 15 amino acids. Trimming stripped 3 bases from V and 7 bases from J, with 13 bases between. The germline gives CDR1 PRHDT, CDR2 FYEKMQ (reference sequence). The CDR3 DNA reads as TGTGCCAGCAGCTTTGGCACAGGGACCAATTCACCCCTCCACTTT. It is translated as CASSFGTGTNSPLHF.

This clonotype has ten or more counts. The V gene is TRBV5-1, the J gene TRBJ1-4; 9 bases map to TRBD1. Per germline, CDR1 SGHRS and CDR2 YFSETQ. There are 15 residues in the CDR3. Unmatched junction bases numbered 3, after V lost 2 bases and J lost 4 bases. CDR3 DNA sequence: TGCGCCAGCAGCTTCCTGGGACAGGGTAATGAAAAACTGTTTTTT. It yields the protein CASSFLGQGNEKLFF.

This clonotype was seen many times. This chain links TRBV20-1 with TRBJ1-2; a weak D match, TRBD1 (5 bases). In germline, CDR1 is DFQATT, CDR2 SNEGSKA (reference sequence). The CDR3 sequence is 15 residues long. V lost 3 bases to trimming and J lost 8 bases, with 22 bases between them. The CDR3 protein is CSASRGGKMTVGYTF. As DNA, the CDR3 is TGCAGTGCTAGCCGTGGGGGGAAGATGACAGTAGGCTACACCTTC.

At least ten counts were recorded for this clonotype. The J gene is TRBJ2-7, the V gene TRBV6-5, with D tentatively TRBD2 (6 bases). Germline V CDR1 and CDR2: MNHEY, SVGAGI. V lost 0 bases and J lost 6, with 15 bases in between. This CDR3 is 15 amino acids long. In DNA, the CDR3 is TGTGCCAGCAGTTACTCTGGCGCGGGATCATTCGAGCAGTACTTC. Residues: CASSYSGAGSFEQYF.

This clonotype has a count of ten or more. The chain recombines TRBV6-5 with TRBJ1-5, with D unresolved. Trimming pared 2 bases from V and 1 base from J, leaving 3 bases between. This CDR3 has 13 residues. Germline V lookup: CDR1 MNHEY, CDR2 SVGAGI. CDR3 region: CASSYMSNQPQHF. CDR3 bases: TGTGCCAGCAGTTACATGAGCAATCAGCCCCAGCATTTT.

This rearrangement joins TRBV29-1 to TRBJ2-7; D may be TRBD2 (6 bases). Germline assignment: CDR1 SQVTM and CDR2 ANQGSEA. V was clipped by 6 bases and J by 3 bases, with 12 bases between them. The CDR3 sequence is 12 residues long. As DNA, the CDR3 is TGCAGCGTAGGGTCCGGGGGCTACGAGCAGTACTTC. It is translated as CSVGSGGYEQYF.

Turning to this clonotype: A much larger clonotype is one base distant, so this may be a read error. The J gene is TRBJ2-5, the V gene TRBV7-8, with D unresolved. The V gene's germline CDR1 is SGHVS and CDR2 FQNEAQ. This CDR3 has 15 amino acids. The CDR3 DNA sequence: TGTGCCAGCAGCTTAGCGGTCCCCGTAAAGGAGACCCAGCACTTC. Translating gives CASSLAVPVKETQHF.

This clonotype was found many times. The chain's CDR3 is CSALSIHSLPSYEQYF. For the CDR3, the DNA is TGCAGTGCCCTGTCGATCCATTCCCTCCCCTCCTACGAGCAGTACTTC. This rearrangement joins TRBV20-1 to TRBJ2-7; D gene uncertain. Germline V gene sequence: CDR1 DFQATT, CDR2 SNEGSKA (reference sequence). This CDR3 spans 16 amino acids. Trimming cost V 6 bases and J 0 bases, with 21 bases left between them.

Notes on this clonotype: A much larger clone differs from this one at a single base, so this may be a read error. The CDR3 DNA reads as TGTGCCAGCAGTTTCATGGGGACTAGCCTGGATGAGCAGTTCTTC. This translates into CASSFMGTSLDEQFF. This chain joins TRBV12-3 or TRBV12-4 and TRBJ2-1, with 9 bases matching TRBD2. V shed 3 bases, J shed 8 bases, and the junction held 8 bases outside the gene matches. The CDR3 contains 15 residues.

This clonotype was counted ten times or more. The chain couples TRBV13 to TRBJ2-5; TRBD1 agrees at 9 bases. This CDR3 is built from 16 residues. Germline assignment: CDR1 PRHDT and CDR2 FYEKMQ (reference sequence). Trimming cost V 5 bases and J 4 bases; bases outside gene matches: 11. CDR3 DNA: TGTGCCAGCAGCGCTCCGGGACAGGGAACCGGAGAGACCCAGTACTTC. Residues: CASSAPGQGTGETQYF.

This clonotype was observed at least ten times. This rearrangement joins TRBV3-1 to TRBJ1-2; weak D call: TRBD1 (6 bases). In germline, CDR1 is LGHDT, CDR2 YNNKEL (reference sequence). Deletions cut 6 bases from V and 7 bases from J, with 15 bases between. This CDR3 has 13 amino acids. CDR3 nucleotide sequence: TGTGCCAGCAGTGAGACCGTGGGGGCTGGCTACACCTTC. As protein: CASSETVGAGYTF.

In its sample, this clonotype was seen many times. The genes are TRBV5-1 and TRBJ1-2; D gene ambiguous. The CDR3 runs 12 residues. Germline V CDR1 and CDR2: SGHRS, YFSETQ. The V end lost 4 bases, the J end lost 3 bases, and 7 bases lay between the germline ends. In DNA, the CDR3 is TGCGCCAGCAGCCCCCCTGACTATGGCTACACCTTC. Encoded protein: CASSPPDYGYTF.

On this clonotype itself: An end of the junction does not agree with germline; a read error may underlie this. The chain recombines TRBV19 with TRBJ1-5; D is uncertain. Germline V gene sequence: CDR1 LNHDA, CDR2 SQIVND (reference sequence). This CDR3 is 16 amino acids long. CDR3: CASSQSVRFVDQAQHF. CDR3 coding DNA: TGTGCCAGCAGTCAGTCTGTGAGATTTGTCGATCAGGCCCAGCATTTT. Full variable domain (remainder filled in from reference TRBV19 and TRBJ1-5): DGGITQSPKYLFRKEGQNVTLSCEQNLNHDAMYWYRQDPGQGLRLIYYSQIVNDFQKGDIAEGYSVSREKKESFPLTVTSAQKNPTAFYLCASSQSVRFVDQAQHFGDGTRLSIL.

This sequence joins TRBV3-1 and TRBJ1-5; D is ambiguous. In germline, CDR1 is LGHDT, CDR2 YNNKEL (reference sequence). This CDR3 has 13 residues. Trimming removed 5 bases at V and 7 bases at J, with 12 bases between. CDR3 protein: CASSNGRTQPQHF. DNA of the CDR3: TGTGCCAGCAGCAATGGGAGAACACAGCCCCAGCATTTT.

The chain joins TRBV2 to TRBJ2-1; D might be TRBD1 or TRBD2, each matching 5 bases. Germline CDR1 SNHLY, CDR2 FYNNEI. Trimming stripped 10 bases from V and 3 bases from J, with 25 bases between. This CDR3 comprises 17 residues. DNA of the CDR3: TGTGCCATCCCAGCAGCCGCTTCCGGGACCGACTACAATGAGCAGTTCTTC. As protein: CAIPAAASGTDYNEQFF. The variable domain in full, completed from reference TRBV2 and TRBJ2-1, reads EPEVTQTPSHQVTQMGQEVILRCVPISNHLYFYWYRQILGQKVEFLVSFYNNEISEKSEIFDDQFSVERPDGSNFTLKIRSTKLEDSAMYFCAIPAAASGTDYNEQFFGPGTRLTVL.

The chain links TRBV2 to TRBJ2-5, with 12 positions matching TRBD2. Germline V gives CDR1 SNHLY, CDR2 FYNNEI. The CDR3 covers 16 residues. The ends lost 3 bases at V and 5 bases at J; junction bases unmatched: 7. CDR3 sequence: CASSEALAGGHETQYF. DNA for the CDR3: TGTGCCAGCAGTGAGGCACTAGCGGGAGGACACGAGACCCAGTACTTC.

About this clonotype itself: A read error is possible here, since a much larger clone lies one base away. This rearrangement joins TRBV14 to TRBJ2-7, with D possibly matching TRBD1 (5 bases). V was shortened by 4 bases and J by 6 bases, with 16 bases between the two germline ends. The CDR3 sequence is 14 residues long. CDR1 is SGHDN, CDR2 FVKESK, per germline. CDR3 bases: TGTGCCAGCAGCCGCCAGGGTAGTTTTAGCGAGCAGTACTTC. Translating it yields CASSRQGSFSEQYF.

In regard to this clonotype: A clone one base away is much larger, so this may be a read error. The chain uses TRBV7-8 and TRBJ2-3; 11 nucleotides align to TRBD2. The CDR3 spans 17 residues. J was trimmed by 10 bases and V by 3 bases; bases with no gene match: 15. Germline values: CDR1 SGHVS, CDR2 FQNEAQ. The DNA for the CDR3 is TGTGCCAGCAGCTTCTCCGGGACTAGCGGAGCTGTGGATCCGCAGTATTTT. Translating gives CASSFSGTSGAVDPQYF.